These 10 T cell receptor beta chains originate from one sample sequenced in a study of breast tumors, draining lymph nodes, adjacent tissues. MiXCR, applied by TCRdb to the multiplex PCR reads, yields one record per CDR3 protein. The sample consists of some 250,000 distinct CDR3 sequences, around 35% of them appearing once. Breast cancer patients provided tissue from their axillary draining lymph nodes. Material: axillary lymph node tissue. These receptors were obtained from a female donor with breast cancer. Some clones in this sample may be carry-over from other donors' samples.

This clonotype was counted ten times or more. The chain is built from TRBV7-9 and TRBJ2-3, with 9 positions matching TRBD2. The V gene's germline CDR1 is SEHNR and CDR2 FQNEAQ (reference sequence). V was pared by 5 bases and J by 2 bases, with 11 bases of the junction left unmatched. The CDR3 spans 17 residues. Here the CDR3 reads CASSQRLAATLTDTQYF. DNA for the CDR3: TGTGCCAGCAGCCAACGACTAGCGGCTACACTCACAGATACGCAGTATTTT. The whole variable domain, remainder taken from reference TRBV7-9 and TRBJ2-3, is DTGVSQNPRHKITKRGQNVTFRCDPISEHNRLYWYRQTLGQGPEFLTYFQNEAQLEKSRLLSDRFSAERPKGSFSTLEIQRTEQGDSAMYLCASSQRLAATLTDTQYFGPGTRLTVL.

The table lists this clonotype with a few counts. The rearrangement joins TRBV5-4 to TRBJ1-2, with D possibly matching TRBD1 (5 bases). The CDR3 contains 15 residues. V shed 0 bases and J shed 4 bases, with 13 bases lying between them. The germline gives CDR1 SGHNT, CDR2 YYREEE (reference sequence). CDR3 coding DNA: TGTGCCAGCAGCTTGGATGGGGAGGGGAGCTATGGCTACACCTTC. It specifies CASSLDGEGSYGYTF. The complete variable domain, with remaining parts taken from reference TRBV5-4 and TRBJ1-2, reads ETGVTQSPTHLIKTRGQQVTLRCSSQSGHNTVSWYQQALGQGPQFIFQYYREEENGRGNFPPRFSGLQFPNYSSELNVNALELDDSALYLCASSLDGEGSYGYTFGSGTRLTVV.

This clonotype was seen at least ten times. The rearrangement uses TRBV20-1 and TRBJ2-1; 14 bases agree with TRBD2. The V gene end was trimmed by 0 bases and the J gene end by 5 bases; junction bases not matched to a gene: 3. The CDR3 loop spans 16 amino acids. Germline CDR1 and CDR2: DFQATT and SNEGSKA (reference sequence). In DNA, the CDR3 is TGCAGTGCTAGAGAGACGGGACTAGCGGGAGACAATGAGCAGTTCTTC. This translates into CSARETGLAGDNEQFF.

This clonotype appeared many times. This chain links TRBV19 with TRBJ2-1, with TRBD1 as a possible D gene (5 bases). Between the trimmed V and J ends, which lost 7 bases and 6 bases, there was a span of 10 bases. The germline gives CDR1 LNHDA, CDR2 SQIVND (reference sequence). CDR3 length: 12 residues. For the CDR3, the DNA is TGTGCCAGTATTAACAGGCTCAATGAGCAGTTCTTC. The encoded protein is CASINRLNEQFF.

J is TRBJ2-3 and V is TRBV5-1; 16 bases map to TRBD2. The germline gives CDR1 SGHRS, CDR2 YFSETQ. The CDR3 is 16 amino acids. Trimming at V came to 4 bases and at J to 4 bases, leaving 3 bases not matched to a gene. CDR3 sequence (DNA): TGCGCCAGCAGCCCGGGACTAGCGGGAGGGTCAGATACGCAGTATTTT. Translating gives CASSPGLAGGSDTQYF.

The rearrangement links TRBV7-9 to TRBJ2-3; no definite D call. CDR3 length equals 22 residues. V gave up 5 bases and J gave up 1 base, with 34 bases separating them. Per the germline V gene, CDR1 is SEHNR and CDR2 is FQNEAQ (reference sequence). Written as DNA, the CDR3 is TGTGCCAGCAGCCTGCGCTCGGCCCAAGCCGTCTTAGATGTTTCGGGCACAGATACGCAGTATTTT. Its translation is CASSLRSAQAVLDVSGTDTQYF.

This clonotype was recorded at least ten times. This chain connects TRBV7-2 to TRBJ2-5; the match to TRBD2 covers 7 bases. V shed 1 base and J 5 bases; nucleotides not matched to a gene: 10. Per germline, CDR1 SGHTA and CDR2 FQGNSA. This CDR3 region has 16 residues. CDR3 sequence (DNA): TGTGCCAGCAGCTTAGAGCGGGGTAGCACCGGGGAGACCCAGTACTTC. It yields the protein CASSLERGSTGETQYF.

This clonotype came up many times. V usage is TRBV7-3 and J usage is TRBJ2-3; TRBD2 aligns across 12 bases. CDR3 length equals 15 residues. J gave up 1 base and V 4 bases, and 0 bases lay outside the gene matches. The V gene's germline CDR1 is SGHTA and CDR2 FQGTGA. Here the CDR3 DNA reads TGTGCCAGCAGCTCTAGCGGGAGGGGCACAGATACGCAGTATTTT. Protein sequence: CASSSSGRGTDTQYF.

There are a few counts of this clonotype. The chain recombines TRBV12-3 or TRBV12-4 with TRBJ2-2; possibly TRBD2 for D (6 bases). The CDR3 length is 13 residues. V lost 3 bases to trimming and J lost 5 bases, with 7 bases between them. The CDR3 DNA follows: TGTGCCAGCAGTTTCCTAGCGACCGGGGAGCTGTTTTTT. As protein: CASSFLATGELFF.

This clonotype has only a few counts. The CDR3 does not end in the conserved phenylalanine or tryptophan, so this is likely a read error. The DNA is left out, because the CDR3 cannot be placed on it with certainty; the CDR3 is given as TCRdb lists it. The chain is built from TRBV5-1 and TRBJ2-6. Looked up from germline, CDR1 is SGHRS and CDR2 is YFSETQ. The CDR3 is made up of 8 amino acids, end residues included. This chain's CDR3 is CASSLVLS.